This T cell receptor beta chain came from a study of post-analysis software for immune sequencing data. Study-wide results and limits: Under F measure analysis, samples from one preparation batch co-clustered strongly. Patients used about five TRBV segments, including TRBV5-6, TRBV5-1 and TRBV20-1, more often than controls.

The CDR3 extends over 16 amino acids. Trimming left V 2 bases short and J 5 bases short, with 18 bases between. As regards this clonotype: Its cognate antigen is unknown.

Sequencing libraries made from TCR beta cDNA carried unique molecular identifiers. TCRdb reprocessed the PCR reads via MiXCR and lists one record per CDR3 protein. Of around 710,000 distinct CDR3 sequences listed, 40% to 55% are singletons. The clonotype originates from a girl aged 5-17 years with multiple sclerosis. Sequencing was carried out using blood. The chain joins TRBV12-3 or TRBV12-4 to TRBJ1-1; TRBD1 might be the D (5 bases). Here the CDR3 reads CASSLFQRSGGTEAFF. The CDR3 nucleotides are TGTGCCAGCAGTTTATTCCAAAGGAGTGGGGGGACTGAAGCTTTCTTT.